The entry below describes one TCR beta chain. Its recognized antigen is unknown. No much larger clone exists at a distance of one base, and base qualities are not known. This entry belongs to a study of cytomegalovirus exposure and HLA in healthy donors (dated by TCRdb to the late 2010s). Regarding the complete study: In an earlier analysis of about 560 of the donors, about 270 Gb of sequence data and approximately 100 million unique TCR beta sequences from 150 million to 200 million T cells were reported. Around 330 gigabases of sequencing data and around 80 million unique TCR sequences made up an early release that covered around 640 HLA-typed donors. The genetic ancestry cluster associated with self-reported Caucasian donors included about 84% of the 398 genotyped donors. The study aimed to test whether cataloging public T cell receptors could reveal signatures of past pathogen exposure. The study used immunosequencing to profile the T cell repertoires of around 600 subjects and linked those repertoires to cytomegalovirus serostatus. Besides the first cohort of around 670 subjects, a separate validation cohort made up of roughly 130 different subjects was used. The study combined high-throughput TCR immunosequencing, statistical association of individual TCRs with disease status, and machine learning to predict cytomegalovirus infection status. To study patterns of TCR occurrence, a later analysis re-analyzed previously published TCR beta repertoires from around 670 donors and added high-resolution HLA genotyping. In the later analysis, no new phenotypic data were used to find candidate immune exposures; instead, reliance was placed on TCR beta sequences and their occurrence across donors. An earlier analysis of 500 to 650 of the donors applied high-throughput TCR beta sequencing to assess whether each TCR beta V gene segment acted as functional or pseudogenic. Donor age, sex, ethnicity and CMV serostatus were compiled alongside the repertoire data. A later genetic analysis used genome-wide SNP genotypes for about three fifths of the 666 donors, treating that subset as a discovery cohort. All discovery cohort repertoires had been generated on a single sequencing platform. Class I and class II HLA loci were covered by the typing at four-digit resolution. The number of donors typed differed by locus, with roughly 620-630 for A, B, C, DRB1 and DQB1, roughly 520 for DQA1, over 600 for DPA1, and approximately 470 for DPB1. A few DR-DQ haplotypes were treated as single units for association and clustering because of strong linkage in the cohort. Among 398 genotyped donors of the cohort, an average of around 240,000 unique TCR beta nucleotide sequences was sequenced per donor, of which about 18% were non-productive.

Paper-wide results and their limitations: A later analysis associated roughly 17,000 TCR beta sequences with specific HLA alleles at a false discovery rate of 0.05. Compared with equally common non-associated chains, HLA-associated TCR beta chains in a later analysis were more clonally expanded and had lower generation probabilities. Several of the top co-occurrence clusters appeared to be linked to parvovirus B19, influenza, CMV and Epstein-Barr virus, according to a later analysis. A group of highly shared sequence variants was considered likely to be a technical artifact of the sequencing pipeline. A further reported finding was that TCR beta sequences accurately predicted the HLA-A and HLA-B alleles for most subjects in the first cohort. This cohort had only TCR beta chains sequenced, and the lack of alpha or paired-chain data limited which features could be detected. Roughly uniform sequencing depth across donors was assumed in presence/absence analyses, although this assumption may not hold. While some public TCRs were present in many individuals, most TCR sequences turned up only very rarely across donors. In an earlier analysis of some 640 of the donors, most TCR beta V segments were observed in productive rearrangements about 87% or about 30% of the time, broadly matching IMGT annotations. Because HLA typing was unavailable for some donors at each locus, only the typed subset was used in association tests. The classifier was reported to diagnose cytomegalovirus status with high specificity and sensitivity in both the original cohort and the validation cohort. In the study, 164 TCR beta chains were listed as associated with cytomegalovirus. A later analysis found that most CMV-associated TCR beta chains appeared HLA-restricted, with HLA associations seemingly driven largely by CMV exposure. For the cohort, immune exposure information was limited to CMV serostatus. Around 16 rarely observed V segments, including chromosome 9 orphons, were excluded from the earlier analysis of 550 to 700 of the donors because counts were too low. Assigning TCR associations to individual alleles was difficult when HLA alleles, especially DR and DQ, strongly co-occurred. According to a later genetic analysis, donors in an Asian-associated ancestry cluster had fewer N-insertions in productive TCRs than the approximately 630-donor mean. The authors suggested that the approach could potentially be extended to other disease states and immunological phenotypes. Correlated functional status among segregating V segments might be attributable to linkage disequilibrium, but an unknown experimental factor could not be ruled out. A later genetic analysis associated a missense DCLRE1C variant with V-gene and J-gene trimming of TCR beta chains, and an independent cohort replicated the association. In a later analysis, TCR association rates were found to vary across HLA loci, with the most associated TCRs seen for DRB1 alleles and the fewest for HLA-C alleles. Some IMGT-functional V segments, including TRBV6-2 and TRBV6-3, could not be distinguished by the 87-base-pair reads and were therefore excluded. In vitro tests confirmed that three of the cytomegalovirus-associated TCR beta chains recognize cytomegalovirus antigens.

In total, approximately 610 healthy bone marrow donors made up the cohort. At the time of sampling, all cohort members were nominally healthy, though unrecorded immune exposures were likely present. The donor was CMV seropositive and was included in the group of 250 to 300 seropositive cohort members. A peripheral blood sample was collected from each donor, and TCR beta sequencing was performed on peripheral blood mononuclear cells. Genomic DNA extraction from the blood cell samples was performed with the Qiagen DNeasy Blood Extraction Kit. The CDR3 spans 14 residues, from the cysteine through the phenylalanine. The sequence is cut down to CDR3 DNA, 42 bases in frame from base 1. Germline trimming amounts to 3 bases on V and 8 bases on J, with 8 as the count of junction bases outside the gene matches. Looking up the germline V gene yields CDR1 SGHRS and CDR2 YFSETQ. Library prep was done by the immunoSEQ multiplex PCR assay. For the multiplex PCR, a mixture combining 60 forward primers for TCR Vbeta segments and 13 reverse primers for TCR Jbeta segments was used. Amplification of the CDR3 region of rearranged TCR beta genes was performed with a multiplex PCR assay on genomic DNA. Amplified TCR beta libraries were sequenced as 87-base-pair reads on the Illumina HiSeq System. Per the source publication's procedure: In a later analysis, about 80 million unique TCR beta chains were counted across the roughly 610 repertoires, and roughly 10 million of these chains were shared by at least two donors. Raw reads were error-corrected and collapsed into unique sequences by a nearest-neighbor algorithm in which closely related sequences were merged to remove PCR and sequencing errors. To assign V, D and J gene segments, CDR3 sequences were aligned to IMGT reference sequences. Each retained sequence needed at least a six-nucleotide match to both a V gene segment and a J gene segment. Rearrangements were called productive when the CDR3 lacked stop codons and stayed in frame with V and J; all others were non-productive. CDR3 was defined according to IMGT convention as the region running from the second conserved V-encoded cysteine to the conserved J-encoded phenylalanine. In an earlier analysis of around 600 of the donors, sequences lacking an unambiguous match to a single V gene segment were excluded. An earlier analysis of fewer than 750 of the donors classified V segments as functional when productive rearrangements were above 56.7% and as segregating when the standard deviation between donors was above 5%. To diagnose cytomegalovirus status from the catalog of TCR beta chain sequences, a statistical classification framework was built. V and J gene assignment, in a later analysis, came from comparing TCR nucleotide sequences with IMGT/GENE-DB human TR gene sequences. In a later analysis, CDR3 sequences and most-parsimonious VDJ recombination scenarios were assigned using the TCRdist pipeline. A later analysis defined each TCR beta chain by its CDR3 amino acid sequence plus V-gene family, and excluded reads lacking a unique V-gene family. To address suspected cross-contamination and a sequencing artifact, a later analysis removed approximately 600 highly shared, low-generation-probability nucleotide sequences. In a later analysis, a clonal expansion index for each public chain was calculated from normalized within-repertoire ranks of inferred template counts. In a later analysis, generation probabilities were computed with a VDJ recombination model fitted to out-of-frame rearrangements, and the resulting probabilities were checked against IGoR. A later analysis scored TCR-TCR, TCR-HLA and TCR-CMV co-occurrence with hypergeometric tests, applying a repertoire-size bias correction to TCR pairs. To estimate false discovery rates, a later analysis permuted the HLA or CMV assignments 20 times. In a later analysis, co-occurring TCRs were grouped using DBSCAN, and TCRdist sequence similarity was added for clustering within HLA-allele-positive subsets. Repertoires with fewer than 30,000 or more than 120,000 public chains were left out of co-occurrence clustering, as were five repertoires with anomalous nucleotide sharing. TCRdb re-hosts the immuneACCESS table, in-frame sequences only. Its copies lack some clones; in the studies checked, an unresolved V gene accounts for under half of them, and the cause for the rest is not known. The D gene and trimming were derived from the DNA, and the V and J assignments and clone size from that table. In all, the sample holds more than 140,000 clones, and less than 65% of those were seen once. The top ten constitute over 2.5% of the sample.

The sequence joins TRBV5-1 to TRBJ1-2; TRBD1 agrees with 9 junctional bases. Sequenced: PBMCs. The TCR originated in a woman in her twenties or thirties in good health and CMV-seropositive. The CDR3 is CASSYDRGTIGYTF. The DNA sequence is as follows: TGCGCCAGCAGCTACGACAGGGGGACAATCGGCTACACCTTC.